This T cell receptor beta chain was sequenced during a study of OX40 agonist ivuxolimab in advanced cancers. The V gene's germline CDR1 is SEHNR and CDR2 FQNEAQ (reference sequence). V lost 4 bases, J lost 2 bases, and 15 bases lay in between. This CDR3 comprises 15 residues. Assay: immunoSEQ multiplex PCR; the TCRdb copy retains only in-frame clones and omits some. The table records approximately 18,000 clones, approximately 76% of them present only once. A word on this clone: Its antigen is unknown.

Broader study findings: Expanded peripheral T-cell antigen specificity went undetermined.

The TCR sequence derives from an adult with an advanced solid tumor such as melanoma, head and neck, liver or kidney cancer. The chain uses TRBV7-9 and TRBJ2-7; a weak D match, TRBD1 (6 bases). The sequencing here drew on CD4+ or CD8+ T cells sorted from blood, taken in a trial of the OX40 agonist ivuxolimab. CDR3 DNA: TGTGCCAGCAGCTGGGGTTGGACAGCCCCCTACGAGCAGTACTTC. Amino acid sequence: CASSWGWTAPYEQYF. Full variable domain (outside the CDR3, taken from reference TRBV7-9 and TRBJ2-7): DTGVSQNPRHKITKRGQNVTFRCDPISEHNRLYWYRQTLGQGPEFLTYFQNEAQLEKSRLLSDRFSAERPKGSFSTLEIQRTEQGDSAMYLCASSWGWTAPYEQYFGPGTRLTVT.